A selection of T cell receptor beta chains follows, all from one sample in a study of read filtering for tumor transcriptome and immune sequencing. MiXCR was run by TCRdb on the reads, yielding one entry per CDR3 protein. The sample yields 93,000 or so distinct CDR3 sequences, roughly 21% seen once. Input material: a population of CD138-negative cells sorted from bone marrow. Receptor source: a donor at least 40 years old with multiple myeloma. CDR3s include the opening cysteine and the closing phenylalanine or tryptophan.

v_gene	CDR3aa
TRBV2	CASRSDQETQYF
TRBV12-3/TRBV12-4	CASSPPGGTEAFF
TRBV28	CASSPGGLGHNGYTF
TRBV4-1	CASSQATSGDSNEQFF
TRBV2	CASSDNIREKLFF
TRBV12-3/TRBV12-4	CASQDGGYSNQPQHF
TRBV28	CASRYEGNSGNTIYF
TRBV29-1	CSVKGQDYNEQFF
TRBV5-1	CASSLGSFTDTQYF
TRBV5-1	CASSRSDTQYF
TRBV5-1	CASSSGPSPEAFF
TRBV5-1	CASSLASGETQYF
TRBV7-9	CASSLSAGDEQFF
TRBV18	CASSTQPSLSVPDTQYF
TRBV9	CASSVASGGQTEAFF
TRBV29-1	CSFGVDTEAFF
TRBV6-2/TRBV6-3	CTSSPRTVNQPQYF
TRBV25-1	CASSDLTSGGAWDEQFF
TRBV12-3/TRBV12-4	CASSSPLGGQGFDLWEKLFF
TRBV15	CATSTRTGSHEQYF
TRBV24-1	CATSDRLKGARGSQYF
TRBV7-6	CASSHQGPATNEKLFF
TRBV29-1	CSVGGGAQGLYNEQFF
TRBV2	CASSERGSREAFF
TRBV29-1	CSVVDPTTNEKLFF
TRBV2	CASSVGLKETQYF
TRBV20-1	CSATRSSNQPQHF
TRBV6-1	CASKGAGPDYGYTF
TRBV27	CASSSHGAAQETQYF
TRBV9	CASSVEGTSYNEQFF
TRBV10-3	CAISDRLNYGYTF
TRBV6-6	CASSHSGGVGAKNIQYF
TRBV9	CASSVAGSGANVLTF
TRBV15	CATSRDPRGSAGRSPNQPQHF
TRBV30	CAWSPDRDQPQHF
TRBV28	CASTPVTGRREKLFF
TRBV20-1	CSAGQGRNSPLHF
TRBV15	CATSRDKGQGTDTQYF
TRBV6-6	CASSYRGDNEQFF
TRBV7-9	CASSLSYGENIQYF
TRBV2	CASSEGQEAFF
TRBV7-9	CASSSDGGTRRAFF
TRBV12-3/TRBV12-4	CASSLWQYSGANVLTF
TRBV15	CATSRDDPTDTQYF
TRBV20-1	CSASRGGDEKLFF
TRBV7-9	CASSRSGGTTDTQYF
TRBV28	CASHTGTGSNQPQHF
TRBV11-2	CASSTRDRGLSTDTQYF
TRBV13	CASSYRRQFPEAFF
TRBV4-1	CASSPAGAVQETQYF
TRBV28	CASRSGDRSNEQFF
TRBV7-8	CASSYGTLNTGELFF